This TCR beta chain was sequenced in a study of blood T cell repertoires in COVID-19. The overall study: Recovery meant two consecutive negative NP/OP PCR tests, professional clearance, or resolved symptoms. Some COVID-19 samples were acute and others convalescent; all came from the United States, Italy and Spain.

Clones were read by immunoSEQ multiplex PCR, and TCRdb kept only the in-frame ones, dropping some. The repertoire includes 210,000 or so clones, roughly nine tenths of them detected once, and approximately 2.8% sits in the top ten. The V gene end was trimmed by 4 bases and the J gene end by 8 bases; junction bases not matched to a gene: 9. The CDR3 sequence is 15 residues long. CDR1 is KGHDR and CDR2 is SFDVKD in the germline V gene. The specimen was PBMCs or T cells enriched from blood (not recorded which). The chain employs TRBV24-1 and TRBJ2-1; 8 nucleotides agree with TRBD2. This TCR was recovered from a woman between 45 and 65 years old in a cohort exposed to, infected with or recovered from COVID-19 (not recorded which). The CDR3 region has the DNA TGTGCCACCAGTGACTCCGGGAGGGTCTCGGATGAGCAGTTCTTC. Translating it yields CATSDSGRVSDEQFF.